This T cell receptor beta chain was found in a study of blood T cell repertoires in COVID-19. Across the study: The analysed material was cDNA or gDNA that came from T cells, B-cell-depleted T cells, or PBMCs.

Profiled with immunoSEQ multiplex PCR; TCRdb holds only in-frame clones, not every one. The sample consists of about 180,000 clones, more than 75% of them appearing once. Clinical history reported by participants formed the basis on which cohorts were assigned. CDR3 length equals 16 residues. Germline assignment: CDR1 SGHVS and CDR2 FQNEAQ. The trim removed 5 bases at V and 1 base at J, leaving 8 bases unmatched. There are a few counts of this clone. This TCR came from a woman aged 50 to 65 who had recovered from COVID-19. The sequenced material came from PBMCs or T cells enriched from blood (not recorded which). The chain carries TRBV7-8 and TRBJ1-3, with 7 nucleotides matching TRBD1. In nucleotides, the CDR3 is TGTGCCAGCAGCGCCCAACAGGGGCGGTCTGGAAACACCATATATTTT. As protein: CASSAQQGRSGNTIYF.